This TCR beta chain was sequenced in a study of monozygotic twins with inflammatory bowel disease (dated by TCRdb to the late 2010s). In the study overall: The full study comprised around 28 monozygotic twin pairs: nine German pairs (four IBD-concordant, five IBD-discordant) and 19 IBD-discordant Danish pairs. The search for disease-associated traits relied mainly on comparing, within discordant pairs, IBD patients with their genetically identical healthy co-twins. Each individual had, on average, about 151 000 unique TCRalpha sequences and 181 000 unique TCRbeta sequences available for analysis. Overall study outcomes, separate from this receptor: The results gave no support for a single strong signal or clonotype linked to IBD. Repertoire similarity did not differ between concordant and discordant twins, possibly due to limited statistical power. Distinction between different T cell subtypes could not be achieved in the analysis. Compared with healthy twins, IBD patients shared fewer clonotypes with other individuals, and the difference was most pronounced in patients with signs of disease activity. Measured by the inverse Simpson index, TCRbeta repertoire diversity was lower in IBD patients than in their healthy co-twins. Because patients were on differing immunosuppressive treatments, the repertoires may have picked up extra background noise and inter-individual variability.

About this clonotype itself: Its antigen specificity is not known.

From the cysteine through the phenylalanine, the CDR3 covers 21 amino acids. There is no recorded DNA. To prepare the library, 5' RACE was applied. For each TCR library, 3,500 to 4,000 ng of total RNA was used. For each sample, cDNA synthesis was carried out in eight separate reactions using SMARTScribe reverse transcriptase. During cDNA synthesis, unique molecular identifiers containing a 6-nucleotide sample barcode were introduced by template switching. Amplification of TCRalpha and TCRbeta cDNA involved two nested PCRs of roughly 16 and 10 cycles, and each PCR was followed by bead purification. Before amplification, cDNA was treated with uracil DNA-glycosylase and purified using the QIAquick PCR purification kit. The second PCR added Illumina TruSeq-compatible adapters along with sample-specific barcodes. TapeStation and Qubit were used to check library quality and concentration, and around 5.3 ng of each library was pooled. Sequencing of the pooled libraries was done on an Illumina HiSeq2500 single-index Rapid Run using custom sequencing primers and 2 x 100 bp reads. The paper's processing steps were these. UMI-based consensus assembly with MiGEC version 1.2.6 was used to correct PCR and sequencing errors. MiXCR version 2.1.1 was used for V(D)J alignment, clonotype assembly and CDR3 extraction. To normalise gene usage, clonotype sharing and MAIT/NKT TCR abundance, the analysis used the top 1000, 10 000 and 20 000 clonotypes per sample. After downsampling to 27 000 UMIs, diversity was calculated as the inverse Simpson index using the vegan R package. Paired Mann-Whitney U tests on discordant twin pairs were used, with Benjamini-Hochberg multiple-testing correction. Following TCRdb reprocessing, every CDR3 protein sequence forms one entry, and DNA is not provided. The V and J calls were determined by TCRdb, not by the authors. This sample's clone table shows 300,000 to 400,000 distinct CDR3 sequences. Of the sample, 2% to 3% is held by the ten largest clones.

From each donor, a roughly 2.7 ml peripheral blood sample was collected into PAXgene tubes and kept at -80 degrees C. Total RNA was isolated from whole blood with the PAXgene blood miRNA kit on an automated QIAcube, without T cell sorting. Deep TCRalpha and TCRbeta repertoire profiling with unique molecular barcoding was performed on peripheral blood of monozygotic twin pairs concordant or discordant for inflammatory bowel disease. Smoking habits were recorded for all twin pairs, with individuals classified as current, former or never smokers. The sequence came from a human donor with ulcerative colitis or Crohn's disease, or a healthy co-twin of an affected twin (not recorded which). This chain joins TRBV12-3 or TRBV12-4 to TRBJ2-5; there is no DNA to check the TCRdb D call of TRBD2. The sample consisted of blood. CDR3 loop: CASSFLGATGTSGVGGETQYF.